The rows below give T cell receptor beta chains drawn from one sample of a study of shared clonotypes between healthy human individuals. Some clones are missing from TCRdb's copy, which holds only in-frame ones; the method was immunoSEQ multiplex PCR. The sample includes around 1.9 million clones, under 95% seen only once; the top ten take roughly 1.7%. Sequencing was done on a sample of naive CD8+ T cells from PBMCs. These receptors were taken from a man aged 18 to 30 in good health. Some clones in this sample may be carry-over from other donors' samples. Both conserved end residues are part of each CDR3. Each record gives: V gene, J gene, CDR3 length, D gene, CDR3 protein. A D gene is named only where the DNA matches it firmly.

>TRBV11-2|TRBJ1-3|14|NA
CASSFFPSGNTIYF
>TRBV15|TRBJ1-2|15|NA
CATSRALSINYGYTF
>TRBV14|TRBJ2-1|16|NA
CASSRDSGSSYNEQFF
>TRBV27|TRBJ2-1|15|TRBD2
CASSSSGGAYNEQFF
>TRBV19|TRBJ2-1|15|TRBD2
CASRHRLAGGNEQFF
>TRBV5-1|TRBJ2-3|15|NA
CASSRDGEAPDTQYF
>TRBV28|TRBJ2-5|16|TRBD2
CASRLILAGGQETQYF
>TRBV2|TRBJ1-4|14|TRBD1
CASSDHRGREKLFF
>TRBV4-3|TRBJ2-5|15|TRBD1
CASSQGTGSRETQYF
>TRBV7-2|TRBJ1-4|17|NA
CASREGSGTLLREKLFF
>TRBV9|TRBJ1-5|15|NA
CASSSGVGSNQPQHF
>TRBV4-1|TRBJ1-5|20|TRBD1
CASSQDWGGQLLYSNQPQHF
>TRBV9|TRBJ2-6|15|NA
CASSAQGFGANVLTF
>TRBV10-3|TRBJ2-1|15|NA
CAISEGGSSYNEQFF
>TRBV13|TRBJ2-7|15|TRBD1
CASSPTGTVSYEQYF
>TRBV5-4|TRBJ2-1|16|TRBD2
CASSFTAGGPGNEQFF
>TRBV4-3|TRBJ1-3|17|TRBD1
CASSQDMGTGSGNTIYF
>TRBV28|TRBJ2-1|17|TRBD2
CASNLGLAEGVYNEQFF
>TRBV5-5|TRBJ1-2|15|NA
CATESPGARLNGYTF
>TRBV5-1|TRBJ1-2|16|NA
CASSKGFTTETYGYTF